Here is one TCR beta chain with its context. Germline values: CDR1 LGHNT, CDR2 FRNRAP. This CDR3 has 13 amino acids. V dropped 6 bases and J dropped 8 bases, with 14 bases sitting between them. This record comes from a study of shared clonotypes between healthy human individuals. The repertoire was sequenced with immunoSEQ multiplex PCR; TCRdb's copy has only in-frame clones and lacks some. The sample holds 2 million to 2.5 million clones, 95% seen once. The clonotype was recovered from a man in his late teens or twenties in good health. The gene calls are TRBV12-5 and TRBJ2-1; the D gene could be TRBD1 or TRBD2 (5 bases each). The sequenced material came from naive CD4+ T cells sorted from blood. Subset specified: CD45RA+ positively selected. Here the CDR3 DNA reads TGTGCTAGTGGCCCCGTTAGAGGGGATGAGCAGTTCTTC. Its protein is CASGPVRGDEQFF.